This T cell receptor (beta chain) derives from a study of Graves' ophthalmopathy and Graves' hyperthyroidism. The sequenced template was RNA, covering the TCR beta CDR3 region. HTBI-primed RT-PCR formed the first round, and a multiplex PCR formed the second. TCRdb recomputed calls from the multiplex PCR reads with MiXCR, one row per CDR3 protein. Of 300,000 or so distinct CDR3 sequences listed, roughly 15% are singletons. This clonotype was seen many times. From germline, CDR1 is DFQATT and CDR2 SNEGSKA (reference sequence). This CDR3 is 14 amino acids long. Trimming cost V 5 bases and J 6 bases, with 20 bases left between them.

The sample consisted of peripheral blood. This chain joins TRBV20-1 and TRBJ2-7; D gene ambiguous. The clonotype comes from an adult man with Graves' ophthalmopathy. The CDR3 DNA reads TGCAGTGCTTCCAGGACCCTCCCTCCCGGCGAGCAGTACTTC. Translating it yields CSASRTLPPGEQYF.